Each of the 24 T cell receptor beta chains below was sequenced from the same sample in a study of OX40 agonist ivuxolimab in advanced cancers. Repertoires were generated with immunoSEQ multiplex PCR, while TCRdb's copy carries only in-frame clones and drops some. The data hold about 69,000 clones, with approximately 93% observed a single time. This sample comprised CD4+ or CD8+ T cells sorted from blood, obtained in a trial of the OX40 agonist ivuxolimab. These TCRs come from an adult with an advanced solid tumor such as melanoma, head and neck, liver or kidney cancer.

This clone appeared a few times. The rearrangement joins TRBV4-1 to TRBJ2-3; D is unclear. The CDR3 contains 15 residues. The V gene's germline CDR1 is MGHRA and CDR2 YSYEKL. The V end was cut by 1 base, the J end by 4 bases, with 12 bases between. CDR3 in amino acids: CASSQVSGLADTQYF. CDR3 in DNA: TGCGCCAGCAGCCAAGTTTCCGGGCTAGCAGATACGCAGTATTTT.

The chain combines TRBV29-1 with TRBJ2-7, with TRBD1 as a possible D gene (6 bases). The CDR3 covers 12 residues. The germline V gene has CDR1 SQVTM and CDR2 ANQGSEA. The V gene lost 4 bases and the J gene lost 3 bases, with 10 bases spanning the gap. Here the CDR3 reads CSVARGGYEQYF. CDR3 DNA sequence: TGCAGCGTTGCCAGGGGTGGCTACGAGCAGTACTTC.

The rearrangement links TRBV6-5 to TRBJ1-5; perhaps TRBD1 as D (5 bases). CDR3 length: 16 amino acids. V dropped 4 bases and J dropped 3 bases, with 16 bases sitting between them. Germline CDR1 and CDR2: MNHEY and SVGAGI. The CDR3 region is CASSSKRQGPNQPQHF. The DNA for the CDR3 is TGTGCCAGCAGTTCCAAACGGCAGGGACCCAATCAGCCCCAGCATTTT.

Of note for this clone: Distinct nucleotide sequences in the sample also encode this CDR3. This chain joins TRBV15 and TRBJ2-3, with D possibly being TRBD2 (6 bases). The CDR3 sequence is 16 residues long. Per germline, CDR1 LNHNV and CDR2 YYDKDF (reference sequence). V shed 3 bases and J shed 3 bases, with 16 bases lying between them. The CDR3 sequence is CATSRGGEMGTDTQYF. The CDR3 region has the DNA TGTGCCACCAGCAGGGGGGGAGAGATGGGGACAGATACGCAGTATTTT. Variable domain in full (rest from reference TRBV15 and TRBJ2-3): DAMVIQNPRYQVTQFGKPVTLSCSQTLNHNVMYWYQQKSSQAPKLLFHYYDKDFNNEADTPDNFQSRRPNTSFCFLDIRSPGLGDTAMYLCATSRGGEMGTDTQYFGPGTRLTVL.

The chain links TRBV19 to TRBJ2-5, with 8 positions matching TRBD1. CDR3 size: 13 residues. The germline V gene has CDR1 LNHDA and CDR2 SQIVND (reference sequence). Germline trimming cut 4 bases from V and 4 bases from J; bases unmatched to any gene: 2. The CDR3 sequence: CASSTDRAETQYF. CDR3 DNA: TGTGCCAGTAGTACGGACAGGGCAGAGACCCAGTACTTC.

This clone was counted between two and nine times. The chain employs TRBV28 and TRBJ2-1; 8 positions agree with TRBD2. Germline V gene data show CDR1 as MDHEN and CDR2 as SYDVKM. The CDR3 runs to 13 residues. J lost 5 bases, V lost 4 bases, and 1 base had no gene match. Written as DNA, the CDR3 is TGTGCCAGCAGTTCGGGAGGGAACAATGAGCAGTTCTTC. The encoded protein is CASSSGGNNEQFF.

This sequence joins TRBV5-1 and TRBJ1-5; 8 positions agree with TRBD1. This CDR3 spans 14 amino acids. V dropped 4 bases and J dropped 6; count of bases not matched to a gene: 6. The germline V gene has CDR1 SGHRS and CDR2 YFSETQ. In DNA, the CDR3 is TGCGCCAGCAGCCCTGGACAGGGTACTCAGCCCCAGCATTTT. This translates into CASSPGQGTQPQHF. The entire variable domain, with the rest obtained from reference TRBV5-1 and TRBJ1-5, is as follows: KAGVTQTPRYLIKTRGQQVTLSCSPISGHRSVSWYQQTPGQGLQFLFEYFSETQRNKGNFPGRFSGRQFSNSRSEMNVSTLELGDSALYLCASSPGQGTQPQHFGDGTRLSIL.

In this sample, this clone turned up once. The chain joins TRBV7-3 to TRBJ2-2; 7 bases line up with TRBD2. Germline CDR1 SGHTA, CDR2 FQGTGA. This CDR3 has 16 residues. The V gene end was trimmed by 5 bases and the J gene end by 3 bases; junction bases not matched to a gene: 9. CDR3 sequence (DNA): TGTGCCAGCAGCCCTCGGACTAGATCTGACACCGGGGAGCTGTTTTTT. Encoded protein: CASSPRTRSDTGELFF. Complete variable domain (other parts from reference TRBV7-3 and TRBJ2-2): GAGVSQTPSNKVTEKGKYVELRCDPISGHTALYWYRQSLGQGPEFLIYFQGTGAADDSGLPNDRFFAVRPEGSVSTLKIQRTERGDSAVYLCASSPRTRSDTGELFFGEGSRLTVL.

This clone was detected only once. This chain connects TRBV2 to TRBJ1-2; D is unresolved. This CDR3 spans 15 amino acids. Trimming pared 2 bases from V and 0 bases from J, leaving 10 bases between. From germline, CDR1 is SNHLY and CDR2 FYNNEI. CDR3 sequence: CASSELGRANYGYTF. The CDR3 region has the DNA TGTGCCAGCAGTGAACTGGGGAGAGCTAACTATGGCTACACCTTC.

As DNA, the CDR3 is TGCGCCAGCAGCCAAGGAGGGGATACGCAGTATTTT. This gives the protein CASSQGGDTQYF. The chain recombines TRBV4-1 with TRBJ2-3, with a tentative D call TRBD2 (5 bases). The CDR3 loop spans 12 amino acids. The V gene lost 1 base and the J gene lost 6 bases, with 5 bases spanning the gap. The germline V gene encodes CDR1 MGHRA and CDR2 YSYEKL.

A note on this clone: The same CDR3 can be traced to other DNA sequences in this sample. The rearrangement joins TRBV6-1 to TRBJ1-5; no clear D. This CDR3 spans 11 amino acids. V lost 6 bases, J lost 12 bases, and 12 bases lay in between. The V gene's germline CDR1 is MNHNS and CDR2 SASEGT. CDR3 sequence: CASRTTLRQHF. The CDR3 DNA is TGTGCCAGCAGGACTACCCTCCGCCAGCATTTT.

The V gene is TRBV9, the J gene TRBJ2-2, with D possibly TRBD2 on 6 matching bases. The CDR3 loop spans 15 amino acids. Germline V lookup: CDR1 SGDLS, CDR2 YYNGEE. Trimming cost V 0 bases and J 7 bases, with 13 bases left between them. The CDR3, as DNA: TGTGCCAGCAGCGTAGGGGTGACTAGTCACGGGGAGCTGTTTTTT. It codes for CASSVGVTSHGELFF.

As DNA, the CDR3 is TGCGCCAGCAGCCAATCGACAGGGCTCGGGGGCTACACCTTC. Protein: CASSQSTGLGGYTF. The genes are TRBV5-1 and TRBJ1-2, with 7 bases identical to TRBD1. V shed 4 bases and J 8 bases; nucleotides not matched to a gene: 11. CDR1 is SGHRS and CDR2 is YFSETQ in the germline V gene. The CDR3 consists of 14 residues. Filled out from reference TRBV5-1 and TRBJ1-2, the complete variable domain reads KAGVTQTPRYLIKTRGQQVTLSCSPISGHRSVSWYQQTPGQGLQFLFEYFSETQRNKGNFPGRFSGRQFSNSRSEMNVSTLELGDSALYLCASSQSTGLGGYTFGSGTRLTVV.

This clone was found a few times. The rearrangement links TRBV28 to TRBJ2-7; D unclear. V was pared by 3 bases and J by 1 base, with 7 bases between. Germline CDR1 reads MDHEN; CDR2 reads SYDVKM. The CDR3 extends over 13 amino acids. The CDR3 DNA sequence: TGTGCCAGCAGTTTCACCTCTTCCTACGAGCAGTACTTC. Translation gives CASSFTSSYEQYF.

The sample holds a few counts of this clone. The chain is built from TRBV19 and TRBJ2-1, with 9 positions matching TRBD1. Germline trimming cut 3 bases from V and 4 bases from J; bases unmatched to any gene: 4. CDR3 size: 15 residues. The germline gives CDR1 LNHDA, CDR2 SQIVND (reference sequence). The CDR3 DNA sequence: TGTGCCAGTAGTATCCAGGGACAGGGTTACAATGAGCAGTTCTTC. It translates to CASSIQGQGYNEQFF.

The J gene is TRBJ1-1, the V gene TRBV7-3; TRBD1 matches 9 bases. The germline gives CDR1 SGHTA, CDR2 FQGTGA. The CDR3 sequence is 15 residues long. Trimming at V came to 3 bases and at J to 5 bases, leaving 7 bases not matched to a gene. The CDR3: CASSFSTGGLTEAFF. For the CDR3, the DNA is TGTGCCAGCAGCTTCTCCACAGGGGGCTTGACTGAAGCTTTCTTT.

The V gene is TRBV7-8, the J gene TRBJ1-1; perhaps TRBD1 as D (5 bases). The germline V gene has CDR1 SGHVS and CDR2 FQNEAQ. Trimming removed 2 bases at V and 1 base at J, with 11 bases between. This CDR3 is 15 amino acids long. The CDR3 is CASSLQQASNTEAFF. CDR3 DNA: TGTGCCAGCAGCTTACAACAGGCCTCGAACACTGAAGCTTTCTTT.

This chain uses TRBV6-5 with TRBJ1-4; TRBD1 matches at 8 bases. V lost 4 bases and J lost 7; bases outside the gene matches: 5. The germline CDR1 and CDR2 sequences are MNHEY and SVGAGI. This CDR3 is built from 14 residues. CDR3 sequence reads: CASSFRQGSEKLFF. CDR3 coding DNA: TGTGCCAGCAGTTTCCGACAGGGGAGTGAAAAACTGTTTTTT.

The chain is built from TRBV5-8 and TRBJ2-7, with D unclear. Germline V gene data show CDR1 as SGHTS and CDR2 as YDEGEE. This CDR3 is 12 amino acids long. V lost 2 bases and J lost 1, with 4 bases in between. The CDR3 region has the DNA TGTGCCAGCAGCTTTAGGTCCTACGAGCAGTACTTC. As protein: CASSFRSYEQYF.

As to this clone: Since no conserved phenylalanine or tryptophan closes the CDR3, a read error is the likely cause. The limits of the CDR3 on the DNA are not certain, so only TCRdb's listed CDR3 is given. The rearrangement uses TRBV21-1 and TRBJ1-4; the table's TRBD1 call for D was not verified on the DNA. TRBV21-1 is flagged as a pseudogene. The CDR3 sequence runs 12 residues, both termini included. CDR3 in amino acids: CASSKATGHRAQ.

The chain uses TRBV11-2 and TRBJ2-5; D remains ambiguous. The germline V gene has CDR1 SGHAT and CDR2 FQNNGV. The CDR3 extends over 17 amino acids. The V end was cut by 2 bases, the J end by 3 bases, with 19 bases between. CDR3 sequence (DNA): TGTGCCAGCAGCTTAAGACCCAAGGGCAGAAAAGAAGAGACCCAGTACTTC. It codes for CASSLRPKGRKEETQYF. Filled out from reference TRBV11-2 and TRBJ2-5, the complete variable domain reads EAGVAQSPRYKIIEKRQSVAFWCNPISGHATLYWYQQILGQGPKLLIQFQNNGVVDDSQLPKDRFSAERLKGVDSTLKIQPAKLEDSAVYLCASSLRPKGRKEETQYFGPGTRLLVL.

V gene TRBV6-4 combines with J gene TRBJ2-7; D is perhaps TRBD1 (6 bases). The CDR3 is 14 amino acids. Germline CDR1 MRHNA, CDR2 SNTAGT. Trimming removed 3 bases from V and 4 bases from J, with 13 bases in between. The DNA for the CDR3 is TGTGCCAGCAGTGAAGGAGGTCAGGGGTACGAGCAGTACTTC. Protein: CASSEGGQGYEQYF.

This rearrangement joins TRBV28 to TRBJ1-2; perhaps TRBD1 as D (5 bases). Germline V CDR1 and CDR2: MDHEN, SYDVKM. The CDR3 is 17 amino acids. Trimming took 5 bases from V and 4 from J, leaving 23 bases between them. The CDR3 DNA sequence: TGTGCCAGCAGTCTCCCCCGCGGACAATCGACCCCCTATGGCTACACCTTC. Encoded protein: CASSLPRGQSTPYGYTF.

The J gene is TRBJ1-2, the V gene TRBV30; D not certain. CDR1 is GTSNPN and CDR2 is SVGIG in the germline V gene (reference sequence). Between the trimmed V and J ends, which lost 0 bases and 4 bases, there was a span of 9 bases. The CDR3 contains 13 residues. The CDR3 region is CAWSVEGTYGYTF. CDR3 DNA: TGTGCCTGGAGTGTGGAGGGCACCTATGGCTACACCTTC.